This TCR beta chain was recovered during a study of blood T cell repertoires in COVID-19. Turning to the study itself: COVID-19 samples, acute and convalescent, were from the United States, Italy and Spain. T cells, B-cell-depleted T cells, or PBMCs provided the cDNA or gDNA that served as material.

Trimming pared 1 base from V and 6 bases from J, leaving 10 bases between. This CDR3 comprises 13 residues. Germline values: CDR1 KGHSH, CDR2 LQKENI. Original processing notes: Estimation of nucleated cell counts was performed using reference gene primer amplification. Profiled with immunoSEQ multiplex PCR; TCRdb holds only in-frame clones, not every one. That table is the source of V, J and clone size, and D and trimming were worked out from the DNA. This sample has about 170,000 clones, with 85% found just once. The specimen was peripheral blood. The chain recombines TRBV18 with TRBJ2-7; weak D call: TRBD2 (5 bases). The sequence derives from a human donor with acute or convalescent COVID-19. The donor label of this sample is uncertain. CDR3 protein: CASSPQGRGEQYF. In nucleotides, the CDR3 is TGTGCCAGCTCACCACAGGGCCGGGGCGAGCAGTACTTC.